This passage covers 23 T cell receptor beta chains from one sample sequenced in a study of CD8 T cells in Susac syndrome. cDNA came from roughly 0.53 to 1 ug RNA primed by random hexamers. Via MiXCR, TCRdb re-called the immunoSEQ multiplex PCR reads, giving one row per CDR3 protein. The table lists about 140,000 distinct CDR3 sequences, approximately 95% of them singletons. The sequencing sample was made of CD4+ T cells from PBMCs. The receptor source for this set is a human donor with Susac syndrome.

The V call is TRBV3-1, the J call TRBJ2-5, with 8 bases identical to TRBD2. Germline V gives CDR1 LGHDT, CDR2 YNNKEL (reference sequence). Trimming took 4 bases from V and 5 from J; bases not matched to a gene: 6. The CDR3 sequence is 14 residues long. DNA of the CDR3: TGTGCCAGCAGCCCCCCAGGCGGGAGGGAGACCCAGTACTTC. Translating it yields CASSPPGGRETQYF.

The rearrangement links TRBV18 to TRBJ1-1; 8 nucleotides match TRBD1. Germline V gene data show CDR1 as KGHSH and CDR2 as LQKENI. The CDR3 extends over 12 amino acids. V was clipped by 4 bases and J by 9 bases; unmatched bases: 4. DNA of the CDR3: TGTGCCAGCTCACAAGACAGGGGACAAGCTTTCTTT. Translation gives CASSQDRGQAFF.

The gene calls are TRBV25-1 and TRBJ2-7; D remains unclear. The CDR3 runs to 13 residues. Germline CDR1 is MGHDK and CDR2 is SYGVNS. Trimming stripped 1 base from V and 2 bases from J, with 6 bases between. The CDR3, as DNA: TGTGCCAGCAGTGAATGGGCTACCTACGAGCAGTACTTC. Translation gives CASSEWATYEQYF.

This chain uses TRBV6-6 with TRBJ2-7; 13 bases match TRBD2. The CDR3 spans 15 residues. Trimming removed 2 bases from V and 6 bases from J; junction bases left unmatched: 4. Germline V lookup: CDR1 MNHNY, CDR2 SVGAGI (reference sequence). CDR3 nucleotide sequence: TGTGCCAGCAGTTACGAGGGACTAGCGGGACCCGAGCAGTACTTC. It is translated as CASSYEGLAGPEQYF.

J is TRBJ2-1 and V is TRBV5-6, with TRBD1 matching over 10 bases. The trim removed 3 bases at V and 3 bases at J, leaving 9 bases unmatched. CDR1 is SGHDT, CDR2 YYEEEE, per germline. The CDR3 is 17 residues long. The CDR3 sequence is CASSSGPRDRGYNEQFF. CDR3 DNA sequence: TGTGCCAGCAGCTCTGGGCCTCGGGACAGGGGCTACAATGAGCAGTTCTTC.

The chain is built from TRBV5-1 and TRBJ2-5, with 7 bases lining up with TRBD1. Germline V gene sequence: CDR1 SGHRS, CDR2 YFSETQ. Trimming took 4 bases from V and 4 from J; bases not matched to a gene: 7. The CDR3 loop spans 14 amino acids. Here the CDR3 DNA reads TGCGCCAGCAGCCAAGACAGGGAGAGAGAGACCCAGTACTTC. Its protein is CASSQDRERETQYF.

This sequence joins TRBV9 and TRBJ2-7; possible D gene TRBD2, 5 bases. The CDR3 sequence is 15 residues long. Looked up from germline, CDR1 is SGDLS and CDR2 is YYNGEE. V was pared by 5 bases and J by 0 bases, with 15 bases between. CDR3 coding DNA: TGTGCCAGCAGTATCGGACTTAGTAGCTCCTACGAGCAGTACTTC. This codes for CASSIGLSSSYEQYF.

The V call is TRBV5-4, the J call TRBJ1-2; no firm D call. V lost 4 bases, J lost 8 bases, and 18 bases lay in between. Germline loops: CDR1 SGHNT, CDR2 YYREEE (reference sequence). This CDR3 is built from 14 residues. The CDR3 loop reads CASSRNSGNGGYTF. CDR3 in DNA: TGTGCCAGCAGCCGAAATTCCGGGAACGGCGGCTACACCTTC.

The chain joins TRBV12-3 or TRBV12-4 to TRBJ1-2; 10 bases line up with TRBD1. The CDR3 is 15 amino acids. V trimming: 3 bases; J trimming: 4 bases; junction bases outside the gene matches: 5. CDR3 amino acids: CASSLGDRGGYGYTF. The CDR3 DNA follows: TGTGCCAGCAGTTTGGGGGACAGGGGTGGCTATGGCTACACCTTC.

The chain carries TRBV12-5 and TRBJ1-6; D remains unclear. Germline CDR1 and CDR2: LGHNT and FRNRAP. Trimming left V 5 bases short and J 6 bases short, with 5 bases between. This CDR3 is 12 amino acids long. CDR3 bases: TGTGCTAGTGGTCCCCTTAATTCACCCCTCCACTTT. Amino acids: CASGPLNSPLHF. The entire variable domain, with the rest obtained from reference TRBV12-5 and TRBJ1-6, is as follows: DARVTQTPRHKVTEMGQEVTMRCQPILGHNTVFWYRQTMMQGLELLAYFRNRAPLDDSGMPKDRFSAEMPDATLATLKIQPSEPRDSAVYFCASGPLNSPLHFGNGTRLTVT.

The count of this clonotype is one. The chain employs TRBV25-1 and TRBJ1-2; TRBD1 might be the D (5 bases). Germline CDR1 is MGHDK and CDR2 is SYGVNS. Trimming took off 2 bases at V and 8 bases at J, with 12 bases between the two ends. The CDR3 length is 13 residues. CDR3 nucleotide sequence: TGTGCCAGCAGTGAAGTTCAGGGAAGCGGCTACACCTTC. The encoded protein is CASSEVQGSGYTF.

The V gene is TRBV5-1, the J gene TRBJ1-1, with 7 bases matching TRBD1. Germline V lookup: CDR1 SGHRS, CDR2 YFSETQ. J gave up 2 bases and V 3 bases, and 7 bases lay outside the gene matches. The CDR3 has 15 amino acids. The CDR3 DNA reads as TGCGCCAGCAGCTCGACGGGGGACAGAAACACTGAAGCTTTCTTT. Translation: CASSSTGDRNTEAFF.

The chain couples TRBV6-6 to TRBJ1-1; maybe TRBD1 (5 bases). The CDR3 sequence is 14 residues long. Per germline, CDR1 MNHNY and CDR2 SVGAGI (reference sequence). V gave up 9 bases and J gave up 4 bases, with 18 bases separating them. CDR3 amino acids: CASAGQGGGTEAFF. The DNA of the CDR3 is TGTGCCAGTGCCGGGCAGGGTGGGGGCACTGAAGCTTTCTTT.

This clonotype showed up just once. The chain carries TRBV29-1 and TRBJ2-5, with TRBD1 identical over 8 bases. Looked up from germline, CDR1 is SQVTM and CDR2 is ANQGSEA. Losses at the gene ends were 1 base for V and 5 bases for J; bases not matched to a gene: 6. The CDR3 totals 14 residues. The CDR3 loop is CSVEGQGAVETQYF. The CDR3 DNA follows: TGCAGCGTTGAAGGTCAGGGGGCGGTTGAGACCCAGTACTTC.

This sequence joins TRBV29-1 and TRBJ2-7; 9 nucleotides match TRBD2. Germline trimming cut 6 bases from V and 3 bases from J; bases unmatched to any gene: 3. Germline-derived CDR1 and CDR2 are SQVTM and ANQGSEA. The CDR3 runs to 12 residues. The CDR3: CSVVTSGYEQYF. For the CDR3, the DNA is TGCAGCGTAGTGACTAGCGGCTACGAGCAGTACTTC.

V and J are TRBV12-3 or TRBV12-4 and TRBJ1-1, with D uncertain. The length of the CDR3 is 17 residues. Trimming took 5 bases from V and 0 from J, leaving 19 bases between them. The CDR3 spells CASSAGWAAGMNTEAFF. The CDR3 nucleotides read TGTGCCAGCAGTGCGGGGTGGGCGGCCGGAATGAACACTGAAGCTTTCTTT.

This chain links TRBV7-8 with TRBJ1-6, with 8 bases lining up with TRBD1. With 3 bases clipped from V and 7 bases from J, the junction kept 5 bases outside the gene matches. From germline, CDR1 is SGHVS and CDR2 FQNEAQ. This CDR3 spans 15 amino acids. CDR3 bases: TGTGCCAGCAGCTTTGAGACAGGGGTGAATTCACCCCTCCACTTT. Translating it yields CASSFETGVNSPLHF.

V is TRBV18 and J is TRBJ2-1; TRBD2 might be the D (6 bases). CDR3 size: 15 residues. The V end lost 5 bases, the J end lost 0 bases, and 11 bases lay between the germline ends. Looked up from germline, CDR1 is KGHSH and CDR2 is LQKENI. For the CDR3, the DNA is TGTGCCAGCTCAGGCGTCGGGAGCTCCTACAATGAGCAGTTCTTC. The encoded protein is CASSGVGSSYNEQFF.

The V and J genes are TRBV12-3 or TRBV12-4 and TRBJ2-3; 9 bases are a match to TRBD1. This CDR3 is built from 16 residues. Trimming took 4 bases from V and 6 from J; bases not matched to a gene: 11. CDR3 in amino acids: CASSSETGGRGDTQYF. The CDR3 DNA reads TGTGCCAGCAGTTCAGAAACAGGGGGCCGCGGTGATACGCAGTATTTT.

This chain links TRBV13 with TRBJ2-2; D may match TRBD1 or TRBD2 (5 bases each). This CDR3 is built from 15 residues. V was shortened by 5 bases and J by 5 bases, with 15 bases between the two germline ends. The germline gives CDR1 PRHDT, CDR2 FYEKMQ (reference sequence). CDR3 bases: TGTGCCAGCAGCCCCGGGACCCCGGGGACCGGGGAGCTGTTTTTT. Translated, it gives CASSPGTPGTGELFF.

The chain couples TRBV25-1 to TRBJ1-4; D is ambiguous. The germline V gene encodes CDR1 MGHDK and CDR2 SYGVNS. This CDR3 contains 11 residues. The V gene lost 5 bases and the J gene lost 7 bases, with 5 bases spanning the gap. Here the CDR3 DNA reads TGTGCCAGCAGTATAAGTGAAAAACTGTTTTTT. Its protein is CASSISEKLFF.

The chain has TRBV29-1 and TRBJ2-7; D is possibly TRBD1 (6 bases). The germline V gene has CDR1 SQVTM and CDR2 ANQGSEA. Trimming left V 1 base short and J 2 bases short, with 9 bases between. This CDR3 region has 13 residues. The CDR3 protein is CSVEVAGAYEQYF. CDR3 DNA: TGCAGCGTTGAAGTGGCAGGGGCCTACGAGCAGTACTTC.

The chain recombines TRBV5-4 with TRBJ2-3; tentatively, D is TRBD1 or TRBD2 (5 bases each). The CDR3 is made up of 13 amino acids. V gave up 6 bases and J gave up 3 bases, with 11 bases separating them. CDR1 and CDR2 from the germline V gene are SGHNT and YYREEE (reference sequence). The chain's CDR3 is CASTIGGTDTQYF. CDR3 in DNA: TGTGCCAGCACCATTGGGGGAACAGATACGCAGTATTTT.